One sample yielded the 30 T cell receptor beta chains listed below, sequenced in a study of blood T cell repertoires in COVID-19. Profiled with immunoSEQ multiplex PCR; TCRdb holds only in-frame clones, not every one. The sample holds tens of thousands of clones; about nine tenths are singletons and the top ten take about 2%. The specimen was peripheral blood. Receptors originate from a man in his forties or fifties with acute or convalescent COVID-19.

The V and J genes are TRBV6-5 and TRBJ2-7, with D maybe TRBD1 (5 bases). Between the trimmed V and J ends, which lost 7 bases and 4 bases, there was a span of 14 bases. CDR1 and CDR2 from the germline V gene are MNHEY and SVGAGI. CDR3 length: 13 amino acids. CDR3 region: CASNLQGGYEQYV. CDR3 nucleotides: TGTGCCAGCAATCTCCAGGGTGGGTACGAGCAGTACGTC.

V usage is TRBV28 and J usage is TRBJ1-2, with 8 positions matching TRBD1. Germline CDR1 reads MDHEN; CDR2 reads SYDVKM. The CDR3 is 15 residues long. The junction had 13 bases not matched to a gene; V was cut back by 5 bases and J by 8 bases. The CDR3 DNA is TGTGCCAGCAGTCCCCGACAGGGGAGGGTAGTGGGCTACACCTTC. Amino acid sequence: CASSPRQGRVVGYTF.

This clone appeared once. V and J are TRBV29-1 and TRBJ1-2; possible D gene TRBD1, 5 bases. This CDR3 comprises 12 residues. The germline V gene has CDR1 SQVTM and CDR2 ANQGSEA. The germline V and J ends were trimmed by 1 base and 8 bases, with 11 bases remaining between them. The CDR3 reads CSVEVQGWGYTF. The CDR3 DNA reads TGCAGCGTTGAAGTCCAGGGTTGGGGCTACACCTTC.

The rearrangement uses TRBV6-1 and TRBJ1-1; unclear D gene. The CDR3 covers 15 residues. V was pared by 3 bases and J by 8 bases, with 19 bases between. Germline-derived CDR1 and CDR2 are MNHNS and SASEGT. CDR3 region: CASSELTPSRPEAFF. The CDR3 DNA sequence: TGTGCCAGCAGTGAGTTGACTCCTAGTCGACCAGAAGCTTTCTTT.

The chain is built from TRBV19 and TRBJ2-3; 11 nucleotides match TRBD2. CDR1 is LNHDA and CDR2 is SQIVND in the germline V gene (reference sequence). CDR3 length equals 16 residues. V lost 4 bases and J lost 2; bases outside the gene matches: 5. DNA for the CDR3: TGTGCCAGTAGTACTGGACTAGCGGGCCCCACAGATACGCAGTATTTT. This codes for CASSTGLAGPTDTQYF.

This clone was found a few times. The chain employs TRBV15 and TRBJ1-2; a possible D gene is TRBD1 (5 bases). Trimming took 1 base from V and 6 from J, leaving 15 bases between them. The CDR3 length is 15 residues. Germline CDR1 is LNHNV and CDR2 is YYDKDF (reference sequence). The CDR3 bases are TGTGCCACCAGCAGAGTCCCTCAGCGGGGGGATGGCTACACCTTC. Protein product: CATSRVPQRGDGYTF.

The chain combines TRBV5-1 with TRBJ1-1; D not resolved. V dropped 0 bases and J dropped 1 base, with 10 bases sitting between them. This CDR3 comprises 15 residues. The germline V gene encodes CDR1 SGHRS and CDR2 YFSETQ. The DNA for the CDR3 is TGCGCCAGCAGCTTGGTCGCGTCATCGAACACTGAAGCTTTCTTT. Amino acid sequence: CASSLVASSNTEAFF.

The chain joins TRBV19 to TRBJ1-3; no clear D. CDR3 size: 14 residues. Germline V gives CDR1 LNHDA, CDR2 SQIVND (reference sequence). The V end lost 3 bases, the J end lost 2 bases, and 8 bases lay between the germline ends. CDR3 sequence reads: CASSIGNTGNTIYF. Here the CDR3 DNA reads TGTGCCAGTAGTATCGGGAATACTGGAAACACCATATATTTT.

J is TRBJ1-4 and V is TRBV11-2; 7 nucleotides match TRBD1. This CDR3 contains 16 residues. The V segment lost 5 bases and the J segment 8 bases; nucleotides outside the gene matches: 14. Germline CDR1 and CDR2: SGHAT and FQNNGV. The CDR3 region has the DNA TGTGCCAGCAGCCTCACGAGTCCAGGGGGTGAGGAAAAACTGTTTTTT. Protein: CASSLTSPGGEEKLFF. Full variable domain (outside the CDR3, taken from reference TRBV11-2 and TRBJ1-4): EAGVAQSPRYKIIEKRQSVAFWCNPISGHATLYWYQQILGQGPKLLIQFQNNGVVDDSQLPKDRFSAERLKGVDSTLKIQPAKLEDSAVYLCASSLTSPGGEEKLFFGSGTQLSVL.

The chain carries TRBV6-1 and TRBJ1-6; D remains unclear. Trimming stripped 0 bases from V and 10 bases from J, with 10 bases between. The CDR3 runs 14 residues. Germline assignment: CDR1 MNHNS and CDR2 SASEGT. CDR3 sequence (DNA): TGTGCCAGCAGTGAAGCGGCTTATGAATCACCCCTCCACTTT. It translates to CASSEAAYESPLHF.

This chain connects TRBV7-9 to TRBJ2-5; D unresolved. Germline V lookup: CDR1 SEHNR, CDR2 FQNEAQ (reference sequence). The CDR3 runs 14 residues. The ends were cut back, 5 bases at V and 5 bases at J, with 15 bases in the middle. CDR3 DNA sequence: TGTGCCAGCAGCGAATCCGCCGGGTCCGAGACCCAGTACTTC. It encodes CASSESAGSETQYF. Combining the CDR3 with reference TRBV7-9 and TRBJ2-5 gives the whole variable domain DTGVSQNPRHKITKRGQNVTFRCDPISEHNRLYWYRQTLGQGPEFLTYFQNEAQLEKSRLLSDRFSAERPKGSFSTLEIQRTEQGDSAMYLCASSESAGSETQYFGPGTRLLVL.

The chain combines TRBV2 with TRBJ1-6; 9 bases are shared with TRBD1. This CDR3 region has 14 residues. The V segment lost 3 bases and the J segment 9 bases; nucleotides outside the gene matches: 3. Germline V lookup: CDR1 SNHLY, CDR2 FYNNEI. The CDR3 bases are TGTGCCAGCAGTGAGATGGGACAGGGTTCACCCCTCCACTTT. Translating it yields CASSEMGQGSPLHF.

The chain is built from TRBV7-9 and TRBJ1-4; a weak D match, TRBD1 (5 bases). The CDR3 covers 13 residues. V gave up 5 bases and J gave up 4 bases, with 8 bases separating them. Germline V gene sequence: CDR1 SEHNR, CDR2 FQNEAQ (reference sequence). This CDR3 is CASSPGGNEKLFF. The CDR3 DNA follows: TGTGCCAGCAGCCCGGGGGGTAATGAAAAACTGTTTTTT.

The J gene is TRBJ2-5, the V gene TRBV3-1 (or the pseudogene TRBV3-2), with D perhaps TRBD2 (5 bases). Trimming removed 0 bases from V and 7 bases from J, with 9 bases in between. This CDR3 is 13 amino acids long. The germline V gene encodes CDR1 LGHDT and CDR2 YNNKEL (reference sequence). The CDR3 sequence is CASSQELEATQYF. The CDR3 DNA is TGTGCCAGCAGCCAAGAACTAGAAGCGACCCAGTACTTC.

This clone was recorded a few times. The genes are TRBV14 and TRBJ1-2, with no clear D. The CDR3 runs to 13 residues. The V end lost 1 base, the J end lost 1 base, and 4 bases lay between the germline ends. Looked up from germline, CDR1 is SGHDN and CDR2 is FVKESK. The CDR3 region is CASSQAINYGYTF. In DNA form, the CDR3 reads TGTGCCAGCAGCCAAGCTATTAACTATGGCTACACCTTC.

The V and J genes are TRBV28 and TRBJ2-7; no clear D. The V gene's germline CDR1 is MDHEN and CDR2 SYDVKM. Trimming pared 1 base from V and 5 bases from J, leaving 15 bases between. The CDR3 is 15 amino acids. The CDR3: CASSLLSTARDEQYF. CDR3 nucleotides: TGTGCCAGCAGTTTATTATCGACGGCCCGGGACGAGCAGTACTTC.

The chain links TRBV11-2 to TRBJ2-7; 7 nucleotides agree with TRBD2. This CDR3 has 14 amino acids. The trim removed 5 bases at V and 3 bases at J, leaving 7 bases unmatched. From germline, CDR1 is SGHAT and CDR2 FQNNGV. CDR3 protein: CASSLSRGVYEQYV. The CDR3 region has the DNA TGTGCCAGCAGCCTATCCCGGGGGGTCTACGAGCAGTACGTC.

The CDR3 reads CASDRGWGQPQHF. CDR3 nucleotides: TGTGCCAGCGACAGGGGATGGGGTCAGCCCCAGCATTTT. The chain uses TRBV24-1 and TRBJ1-5; 8 bases match TRBD1. Germline V CDR1 and CDR2: KGHDR, SFDVKD. The CDR3 consists of 13 residues. The junction had 8 bases not matched to a gene; V was cut back by 11 bases and J by 6 bases.

The CDR3 region is CASSPFGGKTQYF. The CDR3 DNA sequence: TGTGCCAGCAGTCCCTTTGGGGGGAAGACCCAGTACTTC. V is TRBV12-3 or TRBV12-4 and J is TRBJ2-5; tentative D call: TRBD2 (6 bases). V was trimmed by 5 bases and J by 6 bases, leaving 13 bases between them. The CDR3 is 13 amino acids.

The V gene is TRBV7-2, the J gene TRBJ1-2, with D tentatively TRBD1 (6 bases). The CDR3 has 15 amino acids. Germline loops: CDR1 SGHTA, CDR2 FQGNSA. Trimming left V 3 bases short and J 2 bases short, with 13 bases between. The CDR3 DNA reads TGTGCCAGCAGCTTCCCCGGGACACACAACTATGGCTACACCTTC. It translates to CASSFPGTHNYGYTF.

The J gene is TRBJ1-1, the V gene TRBV2; 7 positions agree with TRBD1. Germline values: CDR1 SNHLY, CDR2 FYNNEI. The CDR3 spans 14 residues. Trimming cost V 6 bases and J 2 bases; bases outside gene matches: 6. The DNA of the CDR3 is TGTGCCAGCAGCACCCGACAGGGCAACACTGAAGCTTTCTTT. Its translation: CASSTRQGNTEAFF.

The V call is TRBV25-1, the J call TRBJ2-2; tentatively, D is TRBD2 (6 bases). CDR3 size: 14 residues. Trimming cost V 5 bases and J 5 bases, with 12 bases left between them. Per germline, CDR1 MGHDK and CDR2 SYGVNS. The CDR3 sequence: CASSPLGRTGELFF. The CDR3 coding sequence is TGTGCCAGCAGTCCCCTGGGGAGGACCGGGGAGCTGTTTTTT.

This rearrangement joins TRBV6-2 or TRBV6-3 to TRBJ2-6, with 12 bases aligning to TRBD1. The germline V gene encodes CDR1 MNHEY and CDR2 SVGEGT. With V trimmed by 6 bases and J by 4 bases, 19 bases remained unmatched. The CDR3 loop spans 21 amino acids. For the CDR3, the DNA is TGTGCCAGCAGCTGGGCCTCGGGGACAGGGGGCGCGGAGTCCGGGGCCAACGTCCTGACTTTC. It codes for CASSWASGTGGAESGANVLTF.

This clone occurred a few times. V is TRBV3-1 (or the pseudogene TRBV3-2) and J is TRBJ1-1; D unclear. The length of the CDR3 is 13 residues. Germline V gene data show CDR1 as LGHDT and CDR2 as YNNKEL (reference sequence). V lost 4 bases to trimming and J lost 8 bases, with 14 bases between them. CDR3 amino acids: CASSLAGIQEAFF. CDR3 coding DNA: TGTGCCAGCAGCCTTGCGGGGATCCAAGAAGCTTTCTTT.

The CDR3 reads CASSSHRGSNSPLHF. The CDR3 DNA reads TGTGCCAGCAGCTCCCACAGGGGGTCGAATTCACCCCTCCACTTT. The chain couples TRBV9 to TRBJ1-6; 8 bases match TRBD1. The CDR3 has 15 residues. After removal of 4 bases from V and 7 bases from J, the junction contained 7 bases not matched to a gene. The germline V gene encodes CDR1 SGDLS and CDR2 YYNGEE.

CDR3 sequence (DNA): TGTGCCAGCGTTTTCCAAGATACGCAGTATTTT. It translates to CASVFQDTQYF. The V and J genes are TRBV13 and TRBJ2-3, with no clear D. Germline values: CDR1 PRHDT, CDR2 FYEKMQ (reference sequence). V was clipped by 8 bases and J by 5 bases, with 8 bases between them. The CDR3 loop spans 11 amino acids.

This rearrangement joins TRBV6-6 to TRBJ1-6; D not certain. CDR3 length: 17 residues. From germline, CDR1 is MNHNY and CDR2 SVGAGI (reference sequence). V lost 5 bases, J lost 6 bases, and 20 bases lay in between. CDR3 coding DNA: TGTGCCAGCAGTCGCTCCGAGAGCGGAACGGGTAATTCACCCCTCCACTTT. Its protein product is CASSRSESGTGNSPLHF.

The chain is built from TRBV6-1 and TRBJ1-5, with D unclear. The CDR3 has 15 amino acids. CDR1 is MNHNS, CDR2 SASEGT, per germline. V lost 3 bases and J lost 6, with 15 bases in between. CDR3 amino acids: CASSDTRGLGQPQHF. CDR3 coding DNA: TGTGCCAGCAGTGATACCCGAGGGTTGGGTCAGCCCCAGCATTTT.

Written as DNA, the CDR3 is TGTGCCAGCAGTTCTAGGACAGGGCGGTCTCGAGCTTTCTTT. Protein sequence: CASSSRTGRSRAFF. The chain has TRBV28 and TRBJ1-1; TRBD1 aligns across 8 bases. The germline CDR1 and CDR2 sequences are MDHEN and SYDVKM. CDR3 length: 14 amino acids. J lost 10 bases, V lost 4 bases, and 11 bases had no gene match.

The chain couples TRBV28 to TRBJ2-5; D unresolved. Deletions cut 5 bases from V and 0 bases from J, with 13 bases between. Germline lookup yields CDR1 MDHEN and CDR2 SYDVKM. There are 15 residues in the CDR3. Here the CDR3 reads CASSTRLSYQETQYF. DNA for the CDR3: TGTGCCAGCAGTACTCGCCTCTCGTACCAAGAGACCCAGTACTTC.